These 26 T cell receptor beta chains were all obtained from the same sample, sequenced in a study of beta chain features in type 1 diabetes. Points from the study as a whole: TCRB CDR3 length was moderately but significantly reduced in all four CD4+ subsets of Type 1 diabetes patients.

What these receptors recognize is not known. The entirety of the isolated RNA underwent reverse transcription, so expressed TCRB transcripts were sequenced. Only in-frame clones appear in the TCRdb table, and some are missing; sequencing was by immunoSEQ multiplex PCR. The data show 280,000 or so clones, approximately 15% seen once. The source material was naive CD4+ T cells from blood. Receptor source: a man between 18 and 29 years old with type 1 diabetes.

A few counts support this clone. The J gene is TRBJ1-5, the V gene TRBV30; 7 nucleotides match TRBD1. The CDR3 has 14 amino acids. The germline V gene has CDR1 GTSNPN and CDR2 SVGIG (reference sequence). After removal of 0 bases from V and 5 bases from J, the junction contained 4 bases not matched to a gene. For the CDR3, the DNA is TGTGCCTGGAGTGTAGGACAGGACGATCAGCCCCAGCATTTT. It specifies CAWSVGQDDQPQHF.

This clone was counted a few times. The chain uses TRBV7-9 and TRBJ2-5; no firm D call. From germline, CDR1 is SEHNR and CDR2 FQNEAQ (reference sequence). The V end was cut by 4 bases, the J end by 0 bases, with 9 bases between. The CDR3 extends over 14 amino acids. The CDR3 region is CASSSPAYQETQYF. The CDR3 coding sequence is TGTGCCAGCAGCTCCCCCGCGTACCAAGAGACCCAGTACTTC.

The gene calls are TRBV5-1 and TRBJ2-5; TRBD2 is a possible D gene (6 bases). Germline CDR1 reads SGHRS; CDR2 reads YFSETQ. The CDR3 is 13 amino acids. Trimming took 5 bases from V and 3 from J, leaving 11 bases between them. CDR3 in DNA: TGCGCCAGCAGATTCACGGGAGAAGAGACCCAGTACTTC. Translated: CASRFTGEETQYF.

This clone was observed a handful of times. The chain joins TRBV2 to TRBJ2-7; TRBD1 aligns across 8 bases. J gave up 4 bases and V 6 bases, and 8 bases lay outside the gene matches. CDR3 length: 14 residues. CDR1 and CDR2 from the germline V gene are SNHLY and FYNNEI. In nucleotides, the CDR3 is TGTGCCAGCAGACGACAGGGGCCCGGTTACGAGCAGTACTTC. Translation: CASRRQGPGYEQYF.

This clone was recorded a few times. The chain carries TRBV11-3 and TRBJ2-1; 7 positions agree with TRBD2. This CDR3 is 13 amino acids long. V trimming: 1 base; J trimming: 10 bases; junction bases outside the gene matches: 4. Germline V gene lookup returns CDR1 SGHNT and CDR2 YENEEA. This CDR3 reads CASSLAASGEQFF. The CDR3 coding sequence is TGTGCCAGCAGCTTAGCGGCTAGCGGCGAGCAGTTCTTC.

The gene calls are TRBV6-5 and TRBJ2-3; 7 positions agree with TRBD2. Unmatched junction bases numbered 6, after V lost 4 bases and J lost 5 bases. CDR3 size: 14 residues. Per the germline V gene, CDR1 is MNHEY and CDR2 is SVGAGI. The CDR3 is CASSSGGSVDTQYF. Written as DNA, the CDR3 is TGTGCCAGCAGTTCGGGCGGGAGTGTAGATACGCAGTATTTT.

This chain uses TRBV27 with TRBJ1-1, with D maybe TRBD1 (5 bases). From germline, CDR1 is MNHEY and CDR2 SMNVEV (reference sequence). The CDR3 sequence is 16 residues long. V was cut by 6 bases and J by 1 base, with 18 bases left in between. The CDR3 DNA is TGTGCCAGCAGAGTCAGGCCAGGGATCCCGAACACTGAAGCTTTCTTT. Its translation is CASRVRPGIPNTEAFF.

This clone has just a few counts. A junction boundary mismatches the germline segment, possibly from a read error. This chain uses TRBV28 with TRBJ2-7; D possibly corresponds to TRBD1 (6 bases). The CDR3 runs to 12 residues. The germline CDR1 and CDR2 sequences are MDHEN and SYDVKM. The CDR3 coding sequence is TGTGCCAGCGGGGACATCCTCTACGCGCAGTACTTC. Its translation: CASGDILYAQYF.

The chain carries TRBV7-2 and TRBJ1-1; 8 bases align to TRBD1. V trimming: 6 bases; J trimming: 5 bases; junction bases outside the gene matches: 11. The CDR3 totals 15 residues. Germline V gene sequence: CDR1 SGHTA, CDR2 FQGNSA. CDR3 nucleotide sequence: TGTGCCAGCAGTTGGGGACAGGCGGGGAGGACTGAAGCTTTCTTT. Amino acid sequence: CASSWGQAGRTEAFF.

V usage is TRBV28 and J usage is TRBJ2-5, with a weak D call TRBD2 (5 bases). The CDR3 spans 14 residues. Deletions cut 4 bases from V and 5 bases from J, with 14 bases between. The germline V gene encodes CDR1 MDHEN and CDR2 SYDVKM. Here the CDR3 reads CASSSGRMMETQYF. In nucleotides, the CDR3 is TGTGCCAGCAGTTCTGGGAGAATGATGGAGACCCAGTACTTC.

The CDR3 DNA follows: TGTGCCAGCAGCTTTAATGGACAGGGGATCAATGAGCAGTTCTTC. Amino acids: CASSFNGQGINEQFF. This chain connects TRBV5-6 to TRBJ2-1, with 9 positions matching TRBD1. Trimming took 2 bases from V and 6 from J; bases not matched to a gene: 6. This CDR3 spans 15 amino acids. The germline V gene encodes CDR1 SGHDT and CDR2 YYEEEE. The full variable domain, in which reference TRBV5-6 and TRBJ2-1 provide the parts outside the CDR3, is DAGVTQSPTHLIKTRGQQVTLRCSPKSGHDTVSWYQQALGQGPQFIFQYYEEEERQRGNFPDRFSGHQFPNYSSELNVNALLLGDSALYLCASSFNGQGINEQFFGPGTRLTVL.

In its sample, this clone was seen a few times. The chain employs TRBV5-1 and TRBJ2-7, with 9 bases aligning to TRBD2. V trimming: 5 bases; J trimming: 6 bases; junction bases outside the gene matches: 9. Germline values: CDR1 SGHRS, CDR2 YFSETQ. The CDR3 spans 14 residues. The CDR3 protein is CASSPGTSSGEQYF. The CDR3 bases are TGCGCCAGCAGTCCCGGGACTAGCTCCGGCGAGCAGTACTTC.

The chain is built from TRBV5-6 and TRBJ2-7, with D perhaps matching TRBD1 (5 bases). This CDR3 contains 13 residues. From germline, CDR1 is SGHDT and CDR2 YYEEEE. V was pared by 0 bases and J by 7 bases, with 11 bases between. The chain's CDR3 is CASSLGADREQYF. The CDR3 nucleotides read TGTGCCAGCAGCTTGGGGGCCGACAGAGAGCAGTACTTC.

The CDR3 nucleotides are TGTGCCTGGAGTGTAGGACAGGGACGCCAGCCCCAGCATTTT. It translates to CAWSVGQGRQPQHF. The rearrangement uses TRBV30 and TRBJ1-5; 8 bases line up with TRBD1. Trimming removed 0 bases from V and 7 bases from J; junction bases left unmatched: 5. The germline CDR1 and CDR2 sequences are GTSNPN and SVGIG (reference sequence). This CDR3 has 14 amino acids.

The sample holds a few counts of this clone. The gene calls are TRBV6-5 and TRBJ2-7; D gene unclear. V lost 0 bases to trimming and J lost 2 bases, with 11 bases between them. This CDR3 is built from 15 residues. CDR1 and CDR2 (germline): MNHEY, SVGAGI. CDR3 nucleotides: TGTGCCAGCAGTTACTCGATGGGCAGTACCTACGAGCAGTACTTC. Translated: CASSYSMGSTYEQYF.

This chain uses TRBV18 with TRBJ1-1; the D gene is possibly TRBD1 (5 bases). CDR3 length: 13 residues. The V end was cut by 2 bases, the J end by 8 bases, with 12 bases between. Germline assignment: CDR1 KGHSH and CDR2 LQKENI. The CDR3 DNA reads as TGTGCCAGCTCACCAGGGGCAAGACTGGAAGCTTTCTTT. It yields the protein CASSPGARLEAFF.

The chain is built from TRBV5-6 and TRBJ1-2; the D is unclear. V lost 1 base to trimming and J lost 7 bases, with 8 bases between them. The germline gives CDR1 SGHDT, CDR2 YYEEEE. CDR3 length equals 12 residues. The CDR3 is CASSLYSSGYTF. DNA for the CDR3: TGTGCCAGCAGCTTGTACAGCAGTGGCTACACCTTC.

The V and J genes are TRBV4-3 and TRBJ1-2; D gene unclear. Germline V gene sequence: CDR1 LGHNA, CDR2 YSLEER. V was pared by 4 bases and J by 2 bases, with 17 bases between. The CDR3 spans 16 residues. The CDR3 DNA sequence: TGCGCCAGCAGCCCCTACCCGGTGGGCGCCAACTATGGCTACACCTTC. Its translation is CASSPYPVGANYGYTF.

The sample holds a few counts of this clone. This chain joins TRBV7-2 and TRBJ2-7; TRBD2 aligns across 7 bases. Trimming removed 4 bases from V and 3 bases from J; junction bases left unmatched: 6. CDR3 size: 14 residues. Per the germline V gene, CDR1 is SGHTA and CDR2 is FQGNSA. As DNA, the CDR3 is TGTGCCAGCAGCTCGGGACTATACTTCTACGAGCAGTACTTC. Translation gives CASSSGLYFYEQYF.

This clone appeared a few times. V is TRBV29-1 and J is TRBJ1-2; D is unresolved. The ends were cut back, 7 bases at V and 10 bases at J, with 16 bases in the middle. The CDR3 consists of 11 residues. CDR1 and CDR2 (germline): SQVTM, ANQGSEA. The CDR3 DNA is TGCAGCGCGGTCTCCGGCGGGATCTACACCTTC. Translating gives CSAVSGGIYTF.

The genes are TRBV9 and TRBJ2-7; 10 positions agree with TRBD2. Germline V CDR1 and CDR2: SGDLS, YYNGEE. V dropped 3 bases and J dropped 5; count of bases not matched to a gene: 5. The CDR3 totals 14 residues. Here the CDR3 DNA reads TGTGCCAGCAGCGCTAGCGGGAGACCCAACGAGCAGTACTTC. Encoded protein: CASSASGRPNEQYF.

V is TRBV6-6 and J is TRBJ1-2; tentative D call: TRBD1 (5 bases). Trimming stripped 5 bases from V and 4 bases from J, with 17 bases between. The CDR3 covers 15 residues. Germline V gives CDR1 MNHNY, CDR2 SVGAGI (reference sequence). CDR3 nucleotides: TGTGCCAGCAGTGGCTTCGGAGGGGCAATCTATGGCTACACCTTC. It specifies CASSGFGGAIYGYTF.

This clone was observed a few times. V and J are TRBV5-4 and TRBJ1-3; possible D gene TRBD1, 6 bases. V shed 4 bases and J shed 0 bases, with 11 bases lying between them. Looked up from germline, CDR1 is SGHNT and CDR2 is YYREEE (reference sequence). The CDR3 runs 15 residues. The CDR3 region is CASSPDSHSGNTIYF. The CDR3 bases are TGTGCCAGCAGCCCGGACAGCCACTCTGGAAACACCATATATTTT.

This sequence joins TRBV29-1 and TRBJ2-5; D is uncertain. The germline gives CDR1 SQVTM, CDR2 ANQGSEA. Trimming took 5 bases from V and 1 from J, leaving 11 bases between them. The CDR3 spans 13 residues. The DNA of the CDR3 is TGCAGCGTTAGTCAGGTCCGCCAAGAGACCCAGTACTTC. This codes for CSVSQVRQETQYF.

V gene TRBV11-2 combines with J gene TRBJ2-6; D unresolved. Trimming shortened V by 7 bases and J by 0 bases, and 7 bases separated the two germline ends. The germline gives CDR1 SGHAT, CDR2 FQNNGV. The CDR3 length is 14 residues. The CDR3 DNA reads as TGTGCCAGCAACCTATACTCTGGGGCCAACGTCCTGACTTTC. It codes for CASNLYSGANVLTF. The full variable domain, rest sourced from reference TRBV11-2 and TRBJ2-6, is EAGVAQSPRYKIIEKRQSVAFWCNPISGHATLYWYQQILGQGPKLLIQFQNNGVVDDSQLPKDRFSAERLKGVDSTLKIQPAKLEDSAVYLCASNLYSGANVLTFGAGSRLTVL.

This clone was observed a few times. The V call is TRBV5-1, the J call TRBJ2-5; possible D gene TRBD1, 6 bases. The CDR3 length is 14 residues. Germline CDR1 is SGHRS and CDR2 is YFSETQ. V dropped 1 base and J dropped 6 bases, with 13 bases sitting between them. The CDR3 protein is CASSLRGQEKTQYF. CDR3 coding DNA: TGCGCCAGCAGCTTGCGGGGACAAGAAAAGACCCAGTACTTC.